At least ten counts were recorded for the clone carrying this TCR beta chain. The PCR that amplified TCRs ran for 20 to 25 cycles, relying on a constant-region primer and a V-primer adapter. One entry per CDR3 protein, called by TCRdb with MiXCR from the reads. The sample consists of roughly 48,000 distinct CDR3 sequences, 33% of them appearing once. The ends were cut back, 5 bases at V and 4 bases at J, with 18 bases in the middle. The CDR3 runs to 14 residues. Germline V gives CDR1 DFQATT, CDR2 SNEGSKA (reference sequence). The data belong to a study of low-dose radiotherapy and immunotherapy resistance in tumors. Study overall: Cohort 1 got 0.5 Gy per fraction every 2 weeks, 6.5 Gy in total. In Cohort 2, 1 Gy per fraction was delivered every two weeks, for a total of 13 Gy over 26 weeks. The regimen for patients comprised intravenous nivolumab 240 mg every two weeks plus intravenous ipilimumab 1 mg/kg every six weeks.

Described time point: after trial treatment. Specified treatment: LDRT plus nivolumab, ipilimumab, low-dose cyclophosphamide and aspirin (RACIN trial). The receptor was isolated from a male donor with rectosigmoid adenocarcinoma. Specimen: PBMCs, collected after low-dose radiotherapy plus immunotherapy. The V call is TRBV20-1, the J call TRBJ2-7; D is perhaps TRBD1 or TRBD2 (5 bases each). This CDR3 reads CSAYPRTGTYEQYF. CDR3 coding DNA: TGCAGTGCTTATCCAAGGACCGGGACGTACGAGCAGTACTTC.